Presented here are 3 T cell receptor beta chains from one specimen sequenced in a study of chronic HIV infection and antiretroviral therapy. TCRdb itself ran the 5' RACE reads through MiXCR, one entry per CDR3 protein. The table includes about 38,000 distinct CDR3 sequences, around 8.7% detected once. Sample: peripheral blood. The source of these receptors is an adult who had HIV and had not received antiretroviral therapy, or was an uninfected healthy control (not recorded which).

This clonotype was seen ten or more times. The chain employs TRBV7-6 and TRBJ2-7; the match to TRBD1 covers 7 bases. Germline trimming cut 5 bases from V and 0 bases from J; bases unmatched to any gene: 10. CDR1 is SGHVS and CDR2 is FNYEAQ in the germline V gene. The CDR3 is 16 amino acids. The CDR3 loop is CASSPAPGQASYEQYF. CDR3 DNA: TGTGCCAGCAGCCCAGCCCCCGGACAGGCCTCCTACGAGCAGTACTTC. The entire variable domain, with the rest obtained from reference TRBV7-6 and TRBJ2-7, is as follows: GAGVSQSPRYKVTKRGQDVALRCDPISGHVSLYWYRQALGQGPEFLTYFNYEAQQDKSGLPNDRFSAERPEGSISTLTIQRTEQRDSAMYRCASSPAPGQASYEQYFGPGTRLTVT.

The table lists this clonotype with many counts. The gene calls are TRBV29-1 and TRBJ2-5; TRBD1 agrees at 12 bases. The germline gives CDR1 SQVTM, CDR2 ANQGSEA. The CDR3 runs 14 residues. V lost 8 bases and J lost 7; bases outside the gene matches: 11. The CDR3 is CSLQGTGGAGTQYF. Written as DNA, the CDR3 is TGCAGCCTCCAGGGGACAGGGGGCGCGGGGACCCAGTACTTC.

This clonotype showed up many times. The chain links TRBV29-1 to TRBJ2-5; 8 nucleotides match TRBD2. Per germline, CDR1 SQVTM and CDR2 ANQGSEA. CDR3 length: 15 residues. With 4 bases clipped from V and 4 bases from J, the junction kept 11 bases outside the gene matches. The CDR3: CSVVLREDIRETQYF. The DNA for the CDR3 is TGCAGCGTTGTTTTGCGGGAGGACATACGAGAGACCCAGTACTTC.